This T cell receptor (beta chain) derives from a study of cytomegalovirus exposure and HLA in healthy donors. Turning to this clone: Its antigen is unknown.

Study-wide results and caveats: For presence/absence analyses, sequencing depth was assumed to be roughly uniform across donors. Per published accounts, TCR beta sequences correctly predicted the HLA-A and HLA-B alleles of most subjects. Later analysis identified several of the most significant clusters that appeared linked to common viral pathogens. Most likely, a cluster of highly shared sequence variants arose as a sequencing artifact.

PCR involved 60 Vbeta and 13 Jbeta primers. Profiled with immunoSEQ multiplex PCR; TCRdb holds only in-frame clones, not every one. The table includes about 60,000 clones, about 80% detected once. The sample was PBMCs. The sequence was obtained from a woman aged 25 to 39 in good health and CMV-seronegative.

DNA for the CDR3: TGTGCCTGGAGTGTAGGGACTAGCGGGGGGGCCGCAGATACGCAGTATTTT. As protein: CAWSVGTSGGAADTQYF. This chain joins TRBV30 and TRBJ2-3; 16 bases align to TRBD2. Trimming cost V 0 bases and J 4 bases; bases outside gene matches: 4. The CDR3 runs 17 residues. Germline CDR1 GTSNPN, CDR2 SVGIG (reference sequence).